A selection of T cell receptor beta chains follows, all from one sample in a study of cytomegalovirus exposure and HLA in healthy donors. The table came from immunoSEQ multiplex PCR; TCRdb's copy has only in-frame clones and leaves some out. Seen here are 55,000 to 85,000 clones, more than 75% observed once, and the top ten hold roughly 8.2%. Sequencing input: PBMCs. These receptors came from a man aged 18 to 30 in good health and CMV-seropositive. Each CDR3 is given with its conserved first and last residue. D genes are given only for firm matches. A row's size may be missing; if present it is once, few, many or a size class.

CDR3aa: CAWSALGQGTDEQYF
CDR3nt: TGTGCCTGGAGTGCCCTGGGACAGGGGACCGACGAGCAGTACTTC
abundance: NA
v_gene: TRBV30
d_gene: TRBD1
j_gene: TRBJ2-7

CDR3aa: CASTRAYGNTIYF
CDR3nt: TGTGCCAGTACAAGAGCGTATGGAAACACCATATATTTT
abundance: NA
v_gene: TRBV19
d_gene: NA
j_gene: TRBJ1-3

CDR3aa: CSVGGRNKETQYF
CDR3nt: TGCAGCGTTGGCGGGAGAAATAAAGAGACCCAGTACTTC
abundance: NA
v_gene: TRBV29-1
d_gene: TRBD2
j_gene: TRBJ2-5

CDR3aa: CASSTIRGSNQPQHF
CDR3nt: TGTGCCAGCAGTACGATAAGGGGAAGCAATCAGCCCCAGCATTTT
abundance: NA
v_gene: TRBV6-5
d_gene: NA
j_gene: TRBJ1-5

CDR3aa: CASRKDSTYEQYF
CDR3nt: TGTGCCAGCAGGAAGGACAGCACCTACGAGCAGTACTTC
abundance: NA
v_gene: TRBV25-1
d_gene: NA
j_gene: TRBJ2-7

CDR3aa: CASSLEWGGPYEQYF
CDR3nt: TGCGCCAGCAGCTTGGAGTGGGGCGGACCCTACGAGCAGTACTTC
abundance: NA
v_gene: TRBV5-1
d_gene: NA
j_gene: TRBJ2-7

CDR3aa: CASTGGDQPQHF
CDR3nt: TGTGCCAGCACGGGGGGGGACCAGCCCCAGCATTTT
abundance: few
v_gene: TRBV28
d_gene: NA
j_gene: TRBJ1-5

CDR3aa: CASSFTGGRTQYF
CDR3nt: TGTGCCAGCAGTTTTACGGGGGGCCGGACCCAGTACTTC
abundance: NA
v_gene: TRBV27
d_gene: NA
j_gene: TRBJ2-5

CDR3aa: CASSVGGQASYEQYF
CDR3nt: TGTGCCAGCAGCGTAGGCGGACAGGCCTCCTACGAGCAGTACTTC
abundance: NA
v_gene: TRBV9
d_gene: TRBD1
j_gene: TRBJ2-7

CDR3aa: CASSLETGNSDEQYF
CDR3nt: TGTGCCAGCAGTTTAGAGACAGGGAATAGCGACGAGCAGTACTTC
abundance: NA
v_gene: TRBV28
d_gene: TRBD1
j_gene: TRBJ2-7

CDR3aa: CAWGQGADTEAFF
CDR3nt: TGTGCCTGGGGACAGGGGGCGGACACTGAAGCTTTCTTT
abundance: NA
v_gene: TRBV30
d_gene: TRBD1
j_gene: TRBJ1-1

CDR3aa: CASSPIGQGVNTEAFF
CDR3nt: TGTGCCAGCTCACCTATTGGACAGGGCGTGAACACTGAAGCTTTCTTT
abundance: few
v_gene: TRBV18
d_gene: TRBD1
j_gene: TRBJ1-1

CDR3aa: CASSLSGGAHIQYF
CDR3nt: TGCGCCAGCAGCTTGAGCGGGGGGGCCCACATTCAGTACTTC
abundance: NA
v_gene: TRBV5-1
d_gene: TRBD2
j_gene: TRBJ2-4

CDR3aa: CASSLIGKGYTF
CDR3nt: TGTGCCAGCAGTTTAATCGGGAAGGGCTACACCTTC
abundance: NA
v_gene: TRBV28
d_gene: NA
j_gene: TRBJ1-2

CDR3aa: CASSQTTKSPYEQYF
CDR3nt: TGTGCCAGCAGCCAAACGACTAAATCCCCCTACGAGCAGTACTTC
abundance: NA
v_gene: TRBV5-6
d_gene: NA
j_gene: TRBJ2-7

CDR3aa: CASSQVISGNLRETQYF
CDR3nt: TGCGCCAGCAGCCAAGTTATTAGCGGCAACCTAAGGGAGACCCAGTACTTC
abundance: few
v_gene: TRBV4-1
d_gene: NA
j_gene: TRBJ2-5

CDR3aa: CASSDPRQGNTEAFF
CDR3nt: TGCGCCAGCAGCGACCCTCGACAGGGGAACACTGAAGCTTTCTTT
abundance: NA
v_gene: TRBV10-1
d_gene: TRBD1
j_gene: TRBJ1-1

CDR3aa: CASSWDRSYEQYF
CDR3nt: TGTGCCAGCTCGTGGGACAGGAGCTACGAGCAGTACTTC
abundance: NA
v_gene: TRBV18
d_gene: TRBD1
j_gene: TRBJ2-7

CDR3aa: CASSYAAGGEAYEQYF
CDR3nt: TGTGCCAGCAGTTACGCGGCGGGAGGGGAAGCCTACGAGCAGTACTTC
abundance: NA
v_gene: TRBV6-5
d_gene: TRBD2
j_gene: TRBJ2-7

CDR3aa: CAISPDRDRNTIYF
CDR3nt: TGTGCCATCAGTCCGGACAGGGACCGAAACACCATATATTTT
abundance: few
v_gene: TRBV10-3
d_gene: TRBD1
j_gene: TRBJ1-3

CDR3aa: CASSQAGNYGYTF
CDR3nt: TGTGCGTCTTCTCAGGCGGGGAACTATGGCTACACCTTC
abundance: NA
v_gene: TRBV6-5
d_gene: NA
j_gene: TRBJ1-2